Described below is a single T cell receptor beta chain sequence and its context. The authors' processing: Reference gene primers were amplified, and this amplification served to estimate nucleated cell counts. The method was immunoSEQ multiplex PCR; TCRdb's version includes in-frame clones alone and lacks a portion of them. V, J and clone size were drawn from that table, and D and trimming were deduced from the DNA. The repertoire consists of 250,000 or so clones, with about 88% occurring once and the leading ten covering more than 6.5%. The entry originates in a study of blood T cell repertoires in COVID-19. In terms of age and location, participants ranged from roughly 18 to 90 years and lived in under 30 US areas. The germline gives CDR1 LGHNT, CDR2 FRNRAP. The CDR3 sequence is 11 residues long. Trimming took off 5 bases at V and 10 bases at J, with 9 bases between the two ends.

The specimen was PBMCs or T cells enriched from blood (not recorded which). The chain combines TRBV12-5 with TRBJ2-1; possible D gene TRBD1, 6 bases. The sequence derives from a woman between 50 and 59 years old who had been exposed to COVID-19. CDR3 protein: CASGHGTEQFF. The CDR3 DNA sequence: TGTGCTAGTGGTCACGGGACAGAGCAGTTCTTC.